Each of the 21 T cell receptor beta chains below was sequenced from the same sample in a study of monozygotic twins with inflammatory bowel disease. TCRdb re-analyzed the 5' RACE reads; it lists each CDR3 protein once, without DNA. This sample contains over 130,000 distinct CDR3 sequences. Sequenced: blood. All receptors derive from a human donor with ulcerative colitis or Crohn's disease, or a healthy co-twin of an affected twin (not recorded which).

This chain joins TRBV20-1 and TRBJ1-1; TCRdb's D call of TRBD1 is untestable without DNA. The CDR3 contains 15 residues. Germline values: CDR1 DFQATT, CDR2 SNEGSKA (reference sequence). CDR3 protein: CSAREGTVLNTEAFF.

The V and J genes are TRBV5-1 and TRBJ1-1; TCRdb reports TRBD1, a call that lacks DNA to check it against. Germline CDR1 is SGHRS and CDR2 is YFSETQ. The CDR3 loop spans 12 amino acids. CDR3 residues: CASHTGNTEAFF.

This chain uses TRBV19 with TRBJ2-1. The germline gives CDR1 LNHDA, CDR2 SQIVND (reference sequence). CDR3 length: 12 residues. CDR3 amino acids: CASSLGGDEQFF.

The rearrangement uses TRBV5-1 and TRBJ2-5. The CDR3 is 14 residues long. CDR1 and CDR2 (germline): SGHRS, YFSETQ. The CDR3 loop reads CASSSGGRMETQYF.

This chain joins TRBV7-2 and TRBJ2-7; no DNA is available, so the TRBD1 call from TCRdb remains unchecked. The CDR3 totals 14 residues. Germline assignment: CDR1 SGHTA and CDR2 FQGNSA. The CDR3 spells CASSGRDSPYEQYF.

This chain joins TRBV30 and TRBJ1-4. Germline lookup yields CDR1 GTSNPN and CDR2 SVGIG (reference sequence). The length of the CDR3 is 14 residues. This CDR3 reads CAWSEGLGNEKLFF. Together with reference TRBV30 and TRBJ1-4, the CDR3 gives the full variable domain: SQTIHQWPATLVQPVGSPLSLECTVEGTSNPNLYWYRQAAGRGLQLLFYSVGIGQISSEVPQNLSASRPQDRQFILSSKKLLLSDSGFYLCAWSEGLGNEKLFFGSGTQLSVL.

The chain recombines TRBV24-1 with TRBJ2-5; the D gene TCRdb calls, TRBD1, cannot be checked with no DNA. The germline gives CDR1 KGHDR, CDR2 SFDVKD. The CDR3 consists of 16 residues. The CDR3 here is CATSDFGTGAPETQYF.

The chain joins TRBV30 to TRBJ1-5. Germline CDR1 reads GTSNPN; CDR2 reads SVGIG (reference sequence). The CDR3 spans 15 residues. CDR3 sequence reads: CAWSITRNSNQPQHF. Full variable domain (outside the CDR3, taken from reference TRBV30 and TRBJ1-5): SQTIHQWPATLVQPVGSPLSLECTVEGTSNPNLYWYRQAAGRGLQLLFYSVGIGQISSEVPQNLSASRPQDRQFILSSKKLLLSDSGFYLCAWSITRNSNQPQHFGDGTRLSIL.

The chain couples TRBV20-1 to TRBJ1-1; TCRdb's D call, TRBD1, is unchecked because there is no DNA. Germline CDR1 and CDR2: DFQATT and SNEGSKA (reference sequence). The CDR3 is made up of 14 amino acids. CDR3: CSARVTGPNTEAFF.

The V call is TRBV4-3, the J call TRBJ2-3; the D call from TCRdb, TRBD2, cannot be confirmed without DNA. Per germline, CDR1 LGHNA and CDR2 YSLEER. The CDR3 loop spans 19 amino acids. The CDR3: CASSQDLGWGLLSTDTQYF.

This sequence joins TRBV5-1 and TRBJ2-7; lacking DNA, the TRBD1 call made by TCRdb goes unchecked. The CDR3 contains 14 residues. Germline CDR1 and CDR2: SGHRS and YFSETQ. The CDR3 sequence: CASSPGTGEGEQYF. Together with reference TRBV5-1 and TRBJ2-7, the CDR3 gives the full variable domain: KAGVTQTPRYLIKTRGQQVTLSCSPISGHRSVSWYQQTPGQGLQFLFEYFSETQRNKGNFPGRFSGRQFSNSRSEMNVSTLELGDSALYLCASSPGTGEGEQYFGPGTRLTVT.

The genes are TRBV7-2 and TRBJ2-7; TCRdb calls TRBD2, which cannot be checked without DNA. Germline V gene sequence: CDR1 SGHTA, CDR2 FQGNSA. The CDR3 is made up of 14 amino acids. CDR3 loop: CASSLKRSGGEQYF. The whole variable domain, remainder taken from reference TRBV7-2 and TRBJ2-7, is GAGVSQSPSNKVTEKGKDVELRCDPISGHTALYWYRQSLGQGLEFLIYFQGNSAPDKSGLPSDRFSAERTGGSVSTLTIQRTQQEDSAVYLCASSLKRSGGEQYFGPGTRLTVT.

This chain connects TRBV5-1 to TRBJ2-3; absent DNA, TCRdb's TRBD2 call cannot be checked. CDR1 is SGHRS, CDR2 YFSETQ, per germline. CDR3 length: 18 amino acids. The CDR3 loop is CASSLSAGGARRTDTQYF.

The chain combines TRBV20-1 with TRBJ1-4. Per the germline V gene, CDR1 is DFQATT and CDR2 is SNEGSKA (reference sequence). CDR3 size: 15 residues. The CDR3 loop reads CSASAGPATNEKLFF.

The chain joins TRBV20-1 to TRBJ1-5. Germline loops: CDR1 DFQATT, CDR2 SNEGSKA (reference sequence). This CDR3 spans 15 amino acids. The CDR3 protein is CSASGQIGSNQPQHF.

The CDR3 region is CASSLSPRTGGTYEQYF. The rearrangement links TRBV5-5 to TRBJ2-7; TCRdb's D gene call, TRBD1, goes unchecked for lack of DNA. The CDR3 has 17 amino acids. The germline V gene has CDR1 SGHKS and CDR2 YYEKEE (reference sequence).

This chain joins TRBV5-1 and TRBJ2-7. The CDR3 sequence is 13 residues long. CDR1 and CDR2 from the germline V gene are SGHRS and YFSETQ. This chain's CDR3 is CASSLGTTYEQYF.

CDR3 protein: CSVSQDRNSPLHF. The chain couples TRBV29-1 to TRBJ1-6; TCRdb returns TRBD1, unconfirmable since there is no DNA. Germline values: CDR1 SQVTM, CDR2 ANQGSEA. The CDR3 contains 13 residues.

V is TRBV7-8 and J is TRBJ2-4; checking the TCRdb D call of TRBD1 is not possible without DNA. This CDR3 region has 16 residues. Germline values: CDR1 SGHVS, CDR2 FQNEAQ. The CDR3: CASSSQGILAKNIQYF. Together with reference TRBV7-8 and TRBJ2-4, the CDR3 gives the full variable domain: GAGVSQSPRYKVAKRGQDVALRCDPISGHVSLFWYQQALGQGPEFLTYFQNEAQLDKSGLPSDRFFAERPEGSVSTLKIQRTQQEDSAVYLCASSSQGILAKNIQYFGAGTRLSVL.

V is TRBV6-1 and J is TRBJ2-3; TCRdb selects TRBD1, and the lack of DNA leaves this call unchecked. The CDR3 consists of 17 residues. From germline, CDR1 is MNHNS and CDR2 SASEGT. CDR3 sequence: CASRNKGQLPRRDTQYF.

This chain connects TRBV20-1 to TRBJ2-1; TCRdb returns TRBD1, unconfirmable since there is no DNA. CDR3 length: 14 residues. Germline CDR1 reads DFQATT; CDR2 reads SNEGSKA (reference sequence). CDR3 amino acids: CSASGLAGADEQFF.